The entry below gives a single T cell receptor (beta chain) sequence along with its context. The data were obtained in a study of STAT5B mutations in CD4+ large granular lymphocyte leukemia. Repertoires were generated with immunoSEQ multiplex PCR, while TCRdb's copy carries only in-frame clones and drops some. The repertoire holds tens of thousands of clones, with 78% as singletons. CDR1 and CDR2 (germline): MNHEY, SVGAGI. This CDR3 comprises 11 residues. The V and J ends lost 6 bases and 3 bases respectively, with 6 bases between them. The specimen sequenced was CD4+ T cells from blood buffy coats. The V gene is TRBV6-5, the J gene TRBJ2-7; D gene uncertain. The clonotype originates from a human donor in good health. The CDR3 region is CASSPLYEQYF. The CDR3 nucleotides are TGTGCCAGCAGCCCACTCTACGAGCAGTACTTC.